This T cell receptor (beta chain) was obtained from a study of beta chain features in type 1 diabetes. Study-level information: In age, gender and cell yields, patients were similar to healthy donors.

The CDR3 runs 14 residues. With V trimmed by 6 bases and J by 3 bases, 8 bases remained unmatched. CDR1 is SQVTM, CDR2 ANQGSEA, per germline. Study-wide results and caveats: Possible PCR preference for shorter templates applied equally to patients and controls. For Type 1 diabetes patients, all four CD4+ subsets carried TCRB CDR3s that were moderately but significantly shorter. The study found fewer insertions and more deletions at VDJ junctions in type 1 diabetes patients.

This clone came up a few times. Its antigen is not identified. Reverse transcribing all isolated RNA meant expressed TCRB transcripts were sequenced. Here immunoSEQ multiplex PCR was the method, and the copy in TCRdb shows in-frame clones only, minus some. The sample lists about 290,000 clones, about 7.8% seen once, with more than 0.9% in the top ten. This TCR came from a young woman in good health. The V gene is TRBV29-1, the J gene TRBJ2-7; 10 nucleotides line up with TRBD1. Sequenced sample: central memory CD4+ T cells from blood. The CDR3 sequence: CSVYDRGLGYEQYF. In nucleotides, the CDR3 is TGCAGCGTCTATGACAGGGGGCTGGGCTACGAGCAGTACTTC.